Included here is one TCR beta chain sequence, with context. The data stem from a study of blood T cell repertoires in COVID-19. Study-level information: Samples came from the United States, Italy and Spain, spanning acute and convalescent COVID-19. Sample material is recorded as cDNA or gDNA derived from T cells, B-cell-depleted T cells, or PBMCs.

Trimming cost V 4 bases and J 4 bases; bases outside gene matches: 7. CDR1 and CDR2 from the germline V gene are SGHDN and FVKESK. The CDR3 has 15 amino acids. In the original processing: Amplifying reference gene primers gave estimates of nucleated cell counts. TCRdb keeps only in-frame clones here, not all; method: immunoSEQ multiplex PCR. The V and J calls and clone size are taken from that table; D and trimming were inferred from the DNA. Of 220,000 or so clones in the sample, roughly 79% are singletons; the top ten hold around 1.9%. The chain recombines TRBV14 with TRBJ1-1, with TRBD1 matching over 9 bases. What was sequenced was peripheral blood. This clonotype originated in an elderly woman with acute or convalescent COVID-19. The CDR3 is CASSRRTGGITEAFF. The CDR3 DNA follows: TGTGCCAGCAGCCGTAGAACAGGGGGCATCACTGAAGCTTTCTTT.